Below, one TCR beta chain is given with its context. Its matching antigen is unknown. Runs used v3.0 of the immunoSEQ assay and were done at survey level. Assay: immunoSEQ multiplex PCR; the TCRdb copy retains only in-frame clones and omits some. Of tens of thousands of clones listed, around nine tenths are singletons. V was cut by 4 bases and J by 6 bases, with 21 bases left in between. The CDR3 sequence is 16 residues long. CDR1 and CDR2 (germline): SGDLS, YYNGEE. This sample was included in a study of long-term antiretroviral therapy in people with HIV. Findings and limits, study-wide: Investigators report no available data on ART adherence, viral resistance or therapy changes.

This TCR was sampled from a woman aged 45-65 years with HIV. The sequenced sample was unsorted PBMCs, obtained 0.1 years before starting antiretroviral therapy. The J gene is TRBJ2-3, the V gene TRBV9; tentative D call: TRBD2 (7 bases). CDR3 in amino acids: CASSLLLGGGADTQYF. In nucleotides, the CDR3 is TGTGCCAGCAGCCTCCTCTTGGGCGGGGGCGCGGATACGCAGTATTTT.